This is a list of T cell receptor beta chains from one sample in a study of cytomegalovirus exposure and HLA in healthy donors. Clones were sequenced by immunoSEQ multiplex PCR, and TCRdb holds only the in-frame ones, with some missing. The sample includes about 98,000 clones, about 83% of them seen just once. The sample comprised PBMCs. The receptor set was obtained from a man between 60 and 75 years old in good health and CMV-seropositive. Both conserved end residues are trimmed from each CDR3.

TRBV5-1	TRBJ2-5	ASSLAVSGVATQY
TRBV28	TRBJ1-5	ASSWTWGRGSNQPQH
TRBV19	TRBJ2-7	ASSGDRWSYEQY
TRBV30	TRBJ2-5	AWSRGSRYQETQY
TRBV29-1	TRBJ1-2	SVGLDRATTILNYGYT
TRBV10-3	TRBJ1-6	AISEYPAGESNSPLH
TRBV16	TRBJ1-2	ASSQFEWGYT
TRBV5-1	TRBJ1-3	ASSTGRPSGNTIY
TRBV4-1	TRBJ1-1	ASSPRDRNTEAF
TRBV4-3	TRBJ2-7	ASSRVPGGQSYEQY
TRBV19	TRBJ1-6	ASSENRNSPLH
TRBV30	TRBJ2-2	AWDTGAVTGELF
TRBV28	TRBJ1-2	ASSLFVSLGAEDGYT
TRBV18	TRBJ1-5	ASSPYRGDQPQH
TRBV7-8	TRBJ1-5	ASSPSGRGTGQPQH
TRBV5-1	TRBJ2-1	ASSLVAGGTEQF
TRBV19	TRBJ1-5	ASSDAGNQPQH
TRBV19	TRBJ2-5	ASSSNIRQY
TRBV18	TRBJ1-2	ASSPPGVGYT
TRBV19	TRBJ2-5	ASSMLWEGRETQY
TRBV6-6	TRBJ1-1	ASSYSSTLRNTEAF
TRBV4-2	TRBJ2-7	ASSQGLQGDYEQY
TRBV7-7	TRBJ2-3	ASSFGTGGINTQY
TRBV4-2	TRBJ2-4	ASSQEGTSGGENIQY
TRBV6-1	TRBJ2-4	ASSEGRGRNIQY
TRBV7-3	TRBJ2-3	ASSSLEGADTQY
TRBV6-5	TRBJ2-3	ASSYGGQGIADTQY
TRBV29-1	TRBJ2-7	STGTGVDEQY
TRBV5-6	TRBJ2-7	ASSPTSGGSFYEQY